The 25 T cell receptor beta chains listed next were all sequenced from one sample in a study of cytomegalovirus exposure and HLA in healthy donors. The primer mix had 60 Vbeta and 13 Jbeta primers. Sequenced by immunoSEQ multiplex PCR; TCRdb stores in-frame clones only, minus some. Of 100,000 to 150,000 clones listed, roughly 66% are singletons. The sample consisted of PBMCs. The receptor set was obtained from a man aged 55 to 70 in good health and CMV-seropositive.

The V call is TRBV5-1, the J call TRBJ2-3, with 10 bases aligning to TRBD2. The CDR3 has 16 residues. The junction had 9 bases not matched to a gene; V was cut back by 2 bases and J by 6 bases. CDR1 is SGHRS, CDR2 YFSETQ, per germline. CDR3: CASSLPSGGAGDTQYF. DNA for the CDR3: TGCGCCAGCAGCTTACCCAGCGGGGGGGCGGGGGATACGCAGTATTTT.

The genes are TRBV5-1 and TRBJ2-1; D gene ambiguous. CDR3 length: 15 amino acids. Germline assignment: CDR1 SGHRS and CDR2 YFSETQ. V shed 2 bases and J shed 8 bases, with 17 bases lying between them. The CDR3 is CASSLTTYTWDEQFF. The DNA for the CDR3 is TGCGCCAGCAGCTTAACTACCTATACTTGGGATGAGCAGTTCTTC.

The DNA for the CDR3 is TGTGCCAGCAGCCCTCAGGGGGCGGTAGACTATGGCTACACCTTC. It specifies CASSPQGAVDYGYTF. The chain employs TRBV5-4 and TRBJ1-2; TRBD1 aligns across 8 bases. This CDR3 has 15 residues. Germline CDR1 reads SGHNT; CDR2 reads YYREEE (reference sequence). The V segment lost 4 bases and the J segment 3 bases; nucleotides outside the gene matches: 8.

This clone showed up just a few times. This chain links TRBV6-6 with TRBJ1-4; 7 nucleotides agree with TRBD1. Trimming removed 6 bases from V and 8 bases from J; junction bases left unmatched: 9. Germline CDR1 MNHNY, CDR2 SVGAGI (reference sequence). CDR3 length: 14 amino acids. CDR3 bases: TGTGCCAGCAGAGATACAGGGGTAGAAGAAAAACTGTTTTTT. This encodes CASRDTGVEEKLFF.

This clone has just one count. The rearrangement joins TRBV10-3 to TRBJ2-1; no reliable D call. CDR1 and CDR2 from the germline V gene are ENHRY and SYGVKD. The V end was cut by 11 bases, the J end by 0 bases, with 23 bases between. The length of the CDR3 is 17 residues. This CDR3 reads CACKSATDFSSYNEQFF. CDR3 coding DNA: TGTGCCTGCAAGAGCGCAACCGACTTCAGCTCCTACAATGAGCAGTTCTTC.

DNA of the CDR3: TGTGCCAGCAGACTCTCCCGGGACAGAAGTTACGAGCAGTACTTC. Its protein is CASRLSRDRSYEQYF. The V call is TRBV6-5, the J call TRBJ2-7, with 7 positions matching TRBD1. The CDR3 loop spans 15 amino acids. Germline V gene sequence: CDR1 MNHEY, CDR2 SVGAGI. The trim removed 6 bases at V and 4 bases at J, leaving 12 bases unmatched.

CDR3 bases: TGTGCCAGCAGCTTATACAGGGGCAATGAGCAGTTCTTC. Translation gives CASSLYRGNEQFF. The genes are TRBV11-2 and TRBJ2-1, with TRBD1 matching over 7 bases. The V gene's germline CDR1 is SGHAT and CDR2 FQNNGV. J lost 6 bases, V lost 2 bases, and 1 base had no gene match. The CDR3 spans 13 residues.

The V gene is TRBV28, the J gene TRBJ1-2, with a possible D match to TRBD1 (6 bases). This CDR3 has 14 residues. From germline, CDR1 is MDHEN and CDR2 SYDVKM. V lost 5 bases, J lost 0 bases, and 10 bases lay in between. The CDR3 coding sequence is TGTGCCAGCAGTCATGGACAGCCTAACTATGGCTACACCTTC. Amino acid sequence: CASSHGQPNYGYTF.

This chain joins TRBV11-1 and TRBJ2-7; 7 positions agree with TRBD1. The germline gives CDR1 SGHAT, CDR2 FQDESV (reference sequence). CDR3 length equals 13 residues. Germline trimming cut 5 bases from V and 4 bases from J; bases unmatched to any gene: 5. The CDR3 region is CASSRDSYYEQYF. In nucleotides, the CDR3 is TGTGCCAGCAGCCGGGACAGCTATTACGAGCAGTACTTC.

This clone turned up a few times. CDR3 in amino acids: CASSVSARGASGNTIYF. Written as DNA, the CDR3 is TGTGCCAGCAGCGTTTCGGCCAGGGGTGCTTCTGGAAACACCATATATTTT. The chain has TRBV9 and TRBJ1-3; TRBD1 is a possible D gene (6 bases). V was clipped by 2 bases and J by 1 base, with 16 bases between them. CDR1 SGDLS and CDR2 YYNGEE come from the germline V gene. There are 17 residues in the CDR3.

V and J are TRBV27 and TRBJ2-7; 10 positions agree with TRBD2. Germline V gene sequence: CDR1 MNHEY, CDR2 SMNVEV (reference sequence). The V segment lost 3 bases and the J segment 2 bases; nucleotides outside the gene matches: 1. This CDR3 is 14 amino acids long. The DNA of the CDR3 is TGTGCCAGCAGTTTTAGCGGGGGGCCCTACGAGCAGTACTTC. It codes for CASSFSGGPYEQYF.

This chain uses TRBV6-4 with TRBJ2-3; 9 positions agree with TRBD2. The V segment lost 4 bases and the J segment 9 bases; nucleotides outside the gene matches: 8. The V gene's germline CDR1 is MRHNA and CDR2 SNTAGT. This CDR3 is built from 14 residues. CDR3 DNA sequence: TGTGCCAGCAGTGTCGAGCGGGGGGAGGTCACGCAGTATTTT. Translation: CASSVERGEVTQYF.

CDR3 loop: CASSTQGPRENTEAFF. Here the CDR3 DNA reads TGTGCCAGTAGTACCCAGGGGCCCAGAGAGAACACTGAAGCTTTCTTT. V gene TRBV19 combines with J gene TRBJ1-1; D perhaps matches TRBD1 (6 bases). Germline lookup yields CDR1 LNHDA and CDR2 SQIVND (reference sequence). The CDR3 contains 16 residues. V lost 4 bases to trimming and J lost 1 base, with 16 bases between them.

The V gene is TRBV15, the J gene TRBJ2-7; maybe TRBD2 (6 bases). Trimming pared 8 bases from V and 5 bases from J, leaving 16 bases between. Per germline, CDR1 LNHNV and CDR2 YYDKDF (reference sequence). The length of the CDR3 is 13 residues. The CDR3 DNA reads TGTGCCACCGCAGTGGGGCCGGGGGACGAGCAGTACTTC. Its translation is CATAVGPGDEQYF.

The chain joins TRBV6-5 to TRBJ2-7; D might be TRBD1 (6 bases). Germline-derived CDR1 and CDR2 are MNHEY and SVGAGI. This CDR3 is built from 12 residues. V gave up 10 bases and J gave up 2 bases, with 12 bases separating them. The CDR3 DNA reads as TGTGCCACTCAGGGGTCAACCTACGAGCAGTACTTC. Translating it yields CATQGSTYEQYF.

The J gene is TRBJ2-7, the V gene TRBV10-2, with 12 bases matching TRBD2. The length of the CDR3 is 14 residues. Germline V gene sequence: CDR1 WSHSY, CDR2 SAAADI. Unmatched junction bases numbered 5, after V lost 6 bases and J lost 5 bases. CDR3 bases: TGCGCCAGCAGCCTAGCGGGGGGGTCCCACGAGCAGTACTTC. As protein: CASSLAGGSHEQYF.

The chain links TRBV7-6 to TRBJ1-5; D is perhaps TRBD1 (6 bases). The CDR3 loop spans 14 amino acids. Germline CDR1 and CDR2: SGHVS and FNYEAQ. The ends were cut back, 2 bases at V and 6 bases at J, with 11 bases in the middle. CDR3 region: CASSLWGQSQPQHF. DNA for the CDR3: TGTGCCAGCAGCTTATGGGGGCAATCTCAGCCCCAGCATTTT. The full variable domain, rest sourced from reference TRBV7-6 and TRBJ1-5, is GAGVSQSPRYKVTKRGQDVALRCDPISGHVSLYWYRQALGQGPEFLTYFNYEAQQDKSGLPNDRFSAERPEGSISTLTIQRTEQRDSAMYRCASSLWGQSQPQHFGDGTRLSIL.

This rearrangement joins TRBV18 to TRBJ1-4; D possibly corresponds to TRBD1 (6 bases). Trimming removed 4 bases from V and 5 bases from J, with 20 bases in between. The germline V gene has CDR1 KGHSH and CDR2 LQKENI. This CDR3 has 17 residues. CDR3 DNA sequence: TGTGCCAGCTCACTCAGACAGGCCTTGCCTTCAAATGAAAAACTGTTTTTT. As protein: CASSLRQALPSNEKLFF. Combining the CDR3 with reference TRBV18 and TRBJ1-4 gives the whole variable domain NAGVMQNPRHLVRRRGQEARLRCSPMKGHSHVYWYRQLPEEGLKFMVYLQKENIIDESGMPKERFSAEFPKEGPSILRIQQVVRGDSAAYFCASSLRQALPSNEKLFFGSGTQLSVL.

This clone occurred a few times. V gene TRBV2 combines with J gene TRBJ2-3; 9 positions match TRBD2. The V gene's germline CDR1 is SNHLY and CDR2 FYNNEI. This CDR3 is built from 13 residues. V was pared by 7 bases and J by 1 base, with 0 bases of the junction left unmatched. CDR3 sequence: CASKRGGTDTQYF. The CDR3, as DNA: TGTGCCAGCAAGCGGGGGGGCACAGATACGCAGTATTTT.

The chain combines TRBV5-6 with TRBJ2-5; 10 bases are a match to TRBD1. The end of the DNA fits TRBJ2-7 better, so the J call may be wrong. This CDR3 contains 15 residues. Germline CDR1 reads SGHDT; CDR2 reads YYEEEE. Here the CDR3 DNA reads TGTGCCAGCAGCTTTAGGACAGGGGGTAGGTCCGAGCAGTACTTC. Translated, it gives CASSFRTGGRSEQYF.

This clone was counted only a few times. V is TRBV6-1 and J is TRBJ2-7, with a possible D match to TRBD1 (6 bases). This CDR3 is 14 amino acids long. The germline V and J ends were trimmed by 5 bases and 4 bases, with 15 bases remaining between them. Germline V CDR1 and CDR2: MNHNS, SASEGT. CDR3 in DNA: TGTGCCAGCAGTCAAATGACAGGTTGGTACGAGCAGTACTTC. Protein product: CASSQMTGWYEQYF.

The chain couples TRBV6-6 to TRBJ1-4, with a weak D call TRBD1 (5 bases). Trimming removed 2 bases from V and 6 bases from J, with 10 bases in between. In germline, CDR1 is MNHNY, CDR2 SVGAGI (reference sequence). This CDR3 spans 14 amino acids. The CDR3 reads CASSYGAGDEKLFF. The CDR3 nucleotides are TGTGCCAGCAGTTACGGGGCGGGGGATGAAAAACTGTTTTTT.

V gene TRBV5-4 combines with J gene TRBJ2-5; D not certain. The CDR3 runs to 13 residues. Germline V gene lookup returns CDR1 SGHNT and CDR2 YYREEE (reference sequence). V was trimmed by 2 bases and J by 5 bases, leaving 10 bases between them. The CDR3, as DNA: TGTGCCAGCAGCTTATATGCGAGCGAGACCCAGTACTTC. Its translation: CASSLYASETQYF.

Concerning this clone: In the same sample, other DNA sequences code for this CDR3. The CDR3 bases are TGCGCCAGCAGCTTGGGACAGGGGAAAGGCTACACCTTC. As protein: CASSLGQGKGYTF. This chain uses TRBV5-1 with TRBJ1-2, with TRBD1 matching over 8 bases. J lost 8 bases, V lost 0 bases, and 3 bases had no gene match. The CDR3 covers 13 residues. CDR1 SGHRS and CDR2 YFSETQ come from the germline V gene.

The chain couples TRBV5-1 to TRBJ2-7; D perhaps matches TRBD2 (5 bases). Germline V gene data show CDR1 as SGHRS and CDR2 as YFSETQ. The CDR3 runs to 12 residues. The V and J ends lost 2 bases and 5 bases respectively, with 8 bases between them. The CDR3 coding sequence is TGCGCCAGCAGCTTAGACGGGGACGAGCAGTACTTC. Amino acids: CASSLDGDEQYF.